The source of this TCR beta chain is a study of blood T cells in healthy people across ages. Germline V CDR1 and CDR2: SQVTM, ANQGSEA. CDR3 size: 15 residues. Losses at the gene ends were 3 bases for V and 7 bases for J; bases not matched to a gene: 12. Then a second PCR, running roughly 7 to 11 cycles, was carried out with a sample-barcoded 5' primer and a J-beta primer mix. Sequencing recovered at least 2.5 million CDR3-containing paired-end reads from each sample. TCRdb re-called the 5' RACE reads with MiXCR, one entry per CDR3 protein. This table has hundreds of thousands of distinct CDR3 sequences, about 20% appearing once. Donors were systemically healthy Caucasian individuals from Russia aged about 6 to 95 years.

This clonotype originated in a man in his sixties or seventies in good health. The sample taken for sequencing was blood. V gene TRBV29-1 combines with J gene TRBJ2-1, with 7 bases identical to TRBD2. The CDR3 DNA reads TGCAGCGTTGAGGGAAGGACTAGTTTATTGAATGAGCAGTTCTTC. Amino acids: CSVEGRTSLLNEQFF.